This TCR beta chain comes out of a study of cytomegalovirus exposure and HLA in healthy donors. 60 Vbeta and 13 Jbeta primers were used in PCR. In the study's own analysis: An analysis that came later counted 80 million or so unique TCR beta chains, about 10 million shared. The protocol was immunoSEQ multiplex PCR, while the TCRdb copy is restricted to in-frame clones and leaves out a portion. V and J calls and clone size are those listed in that table; D and trimming were worked out from the DNA. This sample has about 120,000 clones, with around 80% found just once. These donors, healthy bone marrow donors, were studied. Study-level findings and limits: Per a prior analysis, the majority of TCR beta V segments were productive roughly 90% or roughly 30% of the time. Overall, roughly 170 TCR beta chains were annotated as cytomegalovirus-associated.

Turning to this clone: Its antigen is unidentified.

The V gene's germline CDR1 is SGHTA and CDR2 FQGTGA. The CDR3 spans 17 residues. The V segment lost 2 bases and the J segment 3 bases; nucleotides outside the gene matches: 9. The sequence was collected from a man aged 25-40 years in good health and CMV-seropositive. V usage is TRBV7-3 and J usage is TRBJ1-2; 10 positions match TRBD1. Sequences were obtained from PBMCs. CDR3 nucleotides: TGTGCCAGCAGCTTAGGGGACAGGGGTAAAGGTGACTATGGCTACACCTTC. It specifies CASSLGDRGKGDYGYTF.